What follows are 30 T cell receptor beta chains derived from one specimen sequenced in a study of T cells after somatic rescue of genetic block. Profiling relied on immunoSEQ multiplex PCR, and the TCRdb table lists in-frame clones only, not all of them. The sample records around 67,000 clones, more than 75% being singletons. Sequenced input: peripheral blood mononuclear cells (PBMCs). These receptors all come from a man younger than 40.

The chain recombines TRBV19 with TRBJ2-1; TRBD2 agrees at 10 bases. V shed 3 bases, J shed 9 bases, and the junction held 2 bases outside the gene matches. Germline V gene lookup returns CDR1 LNHDA and CDR2 SQIVND (reference sequence). The CDR3 is 13 amino acids. The DNA for the CDR3 is TGTGCCAGTAGTATCTCTAGCGGGGGTGAGCAGTTCTTC. Its translation: CASSISSGGEQFF.

The gene calls are TRBV10-1 and TRBJ2-1; 10 bases fit TRBD2. The CDR3 totals 17 residues. Germline loops: CDR1 WNHNN, CDR2 SYGVQD (reference sequence). Germline trimming cut 3 bases from V and 2 bases from J; bases unmatched to any gene: 7. As DNA, the CDR3 is TGCGCCAGCAGTGAAGGGGCTAGCGGGAGACCCTACAATGAGCAGTTCTTC. It translates to CASSEGASGRPYNEQFF.

The chain uses TRBV19 and TRBJ2-5; either TRBD1 or TRBD2 may fit D (5 bases each). The tail of the sequence fits TRBJ2-7 better, so the J call may be wrong. The CDR3 spans 14 residues. Germline-derived CDR1 and CDR2 are LNHDA and SQIVND (reference sequence). The chain's CDR3 is CASSMFGGSYEQYF. DNA of the CDR3: TGTGCCAGTAGTATGTTTGGGGGATCCTACGAGCAGTACTTC.

V gene TRBV13 combines with J gene TRBJ1-1; a possible D gene is TRBD1 (6 bases). Germline assignment: CDR1 PRHDT and CDR2 FYEKMQ (reference sequence). V lost 5 bases to trimming and J lost 0 bases, with 13 bases between them. CDR3 length equals 15 residues. The CDR3 coding sequence is TGTGCCAGCAGCGCACCCGGGACATTGAACACTGAAGCTTTCTTT. This codes for CASSAPGTLNTEAFF.

This clone occurred once. This chain connects TRBV2 to TRBJ2-7; no definite D call. With 2 bases removed from V and 2 bases from J, the gap between germline ends came to 4 bases. The V gene's germline CDR1 is SNHLY and CDR2 FYNNEI. The CDR3 is 12 amino acids. Here the CDR3 DNA reads TGTGCCAGCAGTGAATGGACCTACGAGCAGTACTTC. Encoded protein: CASSEWTYEQYF.

The chain has TRBV5-1 and TRBJ2-7, with 10 bases matching TRBD2. J lost 7 bases, V lost 2 bases, and 9 bases had no gene match. The CDR3 spans 15 residues. Germline CDR1 SGHRS, CDR2 YFSETQ. CDR3 in DNA: TGCGCCAGCAGCTTAGCGGGAGGGTCCGGGTGGGAGCAGTACTTC. Encoded protein: CASSLAGGSGWEQYF.

The chain has TRBV7-9 and TRBJ2-7, with TRBD1 matching 8 bases. Looked up from germline, CDR1 is SEHNR and CDR2 is FQNEAQ (reference sequence). V was pared by 4 bases and J by 6 bases, with 2 bases of the junction left unmatched. This CDR3 contains 12 residues. This chain's CDR3 is CASSSTGGEQYF. The CDR3 coding sequence is TGTGCCAGCAGCTCCACAGGGGGCGAGCAGTACTTC.

This clone was picked up one time. This chain connects TRBV6-5 to TRBJ1-2, with 8 bases aligning to TRBD1. Germline values: CDR1 MNHEY, CDR2 SVGAGI. This CDR3 is built from 13 residues. V lost 6 bases to trimming and J lost 6 bases; unmatched junction nucleotides: 6. This chain's CDR3 is CASSFDRGHGYTF. In nucleotides, the CDR3 is TGTGCCAGCAGCTTCGACAGGGGCCATGGCTACACCTTC.

The chain couples TRBV19 to TRBJ2-1; D is unresolved. This CDR3 contains 14 residues. Trimming shortened V by 2 bases and J by 0 bases, and 5 bases separated the two germline ends. The germline V gene encodes CDR1 LNHDA and CDR2 SQIVND (reference sequence). The CDR3 protein is CASSIISSYNEQFF. CDR3 sequence (DNA): TGTGCCAGTAGTATAATTAGCTCCTACAATGAGCAGTTCTTC. Looking up the rest from reference TRBV19 and TRBJ2-1 gives the full variable domain: DGGITQSPKYLFRKEGQNVTLSCEQNLNHDAMYWYRQDPGQGLRLIYYSQIVNDFQKGDIAEGYSVSREKKESFPLTVTSAQKNPTAFYLCASSIISSYNEQFFGPGTRLTVL.

The rearrangement uses TRBV19 and TRBJ2-1; 7 nucleotides line up with TRBD1. The CDR3 is made up of 15 amino acids. V gave up 4 bases and J gave up 2 bases; unmatched junction bases: 5. CDR1 is LNHDA and CDR2 is SQIVND in the germline V gene (reference sequence). The chain's CDR3 is CASSTRQGPYNEQFF. CDR3 sequence (DNA): TGTGCCAGTAGTACTAGACAGGGACCCTACAATGAGCAGTTCTTC. The full variable domain, its missing parts supplied by reference TRBV19 and TRBJ2-1, is DGGITQSPKYLFRKEGQNVTLSCEQNLNHDAMYWYRQDPGQGLRLIYYSQIVNDFQKGDIAEGYSVSREKKESFPLTVTSAQKNPTAFYLCASSTRQGPYNEQFFGPGTRLTVL.

The CDR3 coding sequence is TGTGCCAGCAGTAAAGACAGGGCGACCAATGAAAAACTGTTTTTT. This gives the protein CASSKDRATNEKLFF. The chain links TRBV6-5 to TRBJ1-4, with 7 nucleotides matching TRBD1. The CDR3 has 15 amino acids. CDR1 is MNHEY, CDR2 SVGAGI, per germline. Trimming cost V 5 bases and J 5 bases; bases outside gene matches: 8.

V usage is TRBV7-3 and J usage is TRBJ2-1, with 10 nucleotides matching TRBD1. Trimming took 5 bases from V and 1 from J; bases not matched to a gene: 5. The CDR3 totals 16 residues. CDR1 SGHTA and CDR2 FQGTGA come from the germline V gene. CDR3 loop: CASSTQDRGSYNEQFF. The CDR3 DNA sequence: TGTGCCAGCAGCACCCAGGACAGGGGGTCCTACAATGAGCAGTTCTTC. Filled out from reference TRBV7-3 and TRBJ2-1, the complete variable domain reads GAGVSQTPSNKVTEKGKYVELRCDPISGHTALYWYRQSLGQGPEFLIYFQGTGAADDSGLPNDRFFAVRPEGSVSTLKIQRTERGDSAVYLCASSTQDRGSYNEQFFGPGTRLTVL.

This chain links TRBV6-1 with TRBJ2-6; D gene ambiguous. The V end lost 1 base, the J end lost 2 bases, and 6 bases lay between the germline ends. Germline V CDR1 and CDR2: MNHNS, SASEGT. The CDR3 runs to 15 residues. The CDR3 bases are TGTGCCAGCAGTGAAGATGGGGCTGGGGCCAACGTCCTGACTTTC. Its translation: CASSEDGAGANVLTF.

CDR3 in amino acids: CASSLFSLNTEAFF. The CDR3 region has the DNA TGTGCCAGCAGCTTGTTTTCCCTGAACACTGAAGCTTTCTTT. The V call is TRBV5-4, the J call TRBJ1-1; no clear D gene. V was trimmed by 1 base and J by 0 bases, leaving 7 bases between them. Per germline, CDR1 SGHNT and CDR2 YYREEE (reference sequence). The CDR3 totals 14 residues.

The CDR3 loop reads CAGRGTNEKLFF. CDR3 sequence (DNA): TGTGCCGGGCGGGGGACTAATGAAAAACTGTTTTTT. The V and J genes are TRBV2 and TRBJ1-4; D is perhaps TRBD1 (5 bases). CDR3 length equals 12 residues. V lost 11 bases, J lost 2 bases, and 9 bases lay in between. Germline values: CDR1 SNHLY, CDR2 FYNNEI.

This clone was found once. V and J are TRBV11-2 and TRBJ2-5, with a tentative D call TRBD1 (5 bases). CDR1 is SGHAT, CDR2 FQNNGV, per germline. The CDR3 length is 14 residues. V was clipped by 5 bases and J by 2 bases, with 12 bases between them. The CDR3 is CASSPPDSQETQYF. For the CDR3, the DNA is TGTGCCAGCAGCCCCCCCGACAGTCAAGAGACCCAGTACTTC.

The rearrangement joins TRBV19 to TRBJ1-2, with D unclear. This CDR3 has 12 residues. Germline CDR1 reads LNHDA; CDR2 reads SQIVND (reference sequence). V shed 1 base and J shed 7 bases, with 7 bases lying between them. The CDR3 reads CASSIGASGYTF. The CDR3 region has the DNA TGTGCCAGTAGTATAGGAGCGAGTGGCTACACCTTC.

The chain has TRBV18 and TRBJ2-7, with unresolved D. Germline V lookup: CDR1 KGHSH, CDR2 LQKENI. Trimming removed 0 bases at V and 0 bases at J, with 6 bases between. This CDR3 is built from 14 residues. CDR3 region: CASSPPGNSYEQYF. The CDR3 coding sequence is TGTGCCAGCTCACCACCGGGCAACTCCTACGAGCAGTACTTC.

The chain recombines TRBV21-1 with TRBJ2-7. TRBV21-1 is shown as a pseudogene. CDR3 size: 15 residues. CDR3 region: CASSKRGPPLYEQYF. The CDR3 DNA follows: TGTGCCAGCAGCAAAAGGGGACCCCCACTCTACGAGCAGTACTTC.

This rearrangement joins TRBV10-2 to TRBJ2-7; 7 nucleotides agree with TRBD2. CDR1 and CDR2 (germline): WSHSY, SAAADI. The ends lost 7 bases at V and 5 bases at J; junction bases unmatched: 11. The length of the CDR3 is 14 residues. The CDR3 region has the DNA TGCGCCAGCATGCGGGAGCTGGACTCGAACGAGCAGTACTTC. This encodes CASMRELDSNEQYF.

This clone was seen only once. The rearrangement links TRBV28 to TRBJ1-4; perhaps TRBD1 as D (5 bases). Germline V gives CDR1 MDHEN, CDR2 SYDVKM. Trimming took 7 bases from V and 0 from J, leaving 12 bases between them. The CDR3 loop spans 15 amino acids. The CDR3 here is CASIGTDATNEKLFF. CDR3 in DNA: TGTGCCAGCATTGGGACGGATGCAACTAATGAAAAACTGTTTTTT.

The J gene is TRBJ2-7, the V gene TRBV14; D not resolved. The CDR3 runs 12 residues. Germline loops: CDR1 SGHDN, CDR2 FVKESK. V lost 0 bases and J 2 bases, leaving 2 bases between the germline ends. The CDR3 DNA follows: TGTGCCAGCAGCCAAGATCCCTACGAGCAGTACTTC. This codes for CASSQDPYEQYF.

This chain joins TRBV6-1 and TRBJ1-4; 8 bases agree with TRBD1. J was trimmed by 7 bases and V by 2 bases; bases with no gene match: 6. The CDR3 extends over 15 amino acids. Germline V lookup: CDR1 MNHNS, CDR2 SASEGT. CDR3 amino acids: CASSEIGTGSEKLFF. CDR3 bases: TGTGCCAGCAGTGAAATCGGGACAGGAAGTGAAAAACTGTTTTTT.

The rearrangement uses TRBV6-1 and TRBJ1-1; D is perhaps TRBD1 (5 bases). Trimming pared 1 base from V and 1 base from J, leaving 10 bases between. The germline V gene encodes CDR1 MNHNS and CDR2 SASEGT. This CDR3 is built from 15 residues. The CDR3 sequence: CASSEVRGGNTEAFF. The CDR3 coding sequence is TGTGCCAGCAGTGAAGTTCGTGGGGGGAACACTGAAGCTTTCTTT.

This chain links TRBV10-3 with TRBJ2-5; the D gene is possibly TRBD2 (6 bases). The J call is uncertain, as TRBJ2-7 better fits the DNA end. Germline V CDR1 and CDR2: ENHRY, SYGVKD. There are 14 residues in the CDR3. Written as DNA, the CDR3 is TGTGCCATCAGCCCGGGGGTTAAGGACTACGAGCAGTACTTC. Its protein product is CAISPGVKDYEQYF.

The V and J genes are TRBV6-1 and TRBJ2-7, with D possibly being TRBD1 or TRBD2 (6 bases each). This CDR3 spans 15 amino acids. V was trimmed by 5 bases and J by 3 bases, leaving 17 bases between them. Germline V lookup: CDR1 MNHNS, CDR2 SASEGT. CDR3 sequence reads: CASSSGGAGDYEQYF. DNA for the CDR3: TGTGCCAGCAGTTCAGGAGGGGCAGGGGACTACGAGCAGTACTTC.

The J gene is TRBJ1-6, the V gene TRBV30; TRBD1 matches 9 bases. This CDR3 region has 19 residues. The V and J ends lost 2 bases and 1 base, in that order; junction bases with no gene match: 12. In germline, CDR1 is GTSNPN, CDR2 SVGIG (reference sequence). The CDR3 coding sequence is TGTGCCTGGAGTAGAGAGGACAGGGGATTCGGGTCCTATAATTCACCCCTCCACTTT. It translates to CAWSREDRGFGSYNSPLHF.

CDR3 DNA: TGCGCCAGCAGCCAAAGGGGTGGAGAGACCCAGTACTTC. Its translation is CASSQRGGETQYF. The chain couples TRBV4-1 to TRBJ2-5, with TRBD1 as a possible D gene (5 bases). From germline, CDR1 is MGHRA and CDR2 YSYEKL. V was trimmed by 2 bases and J by 4 bases, leaving 8 bases between them. This CDR3 spans 13 amino acids.

This chain links TRBV7-8 with TRBJ2-7; 11 nucleotides agree with TRBD1. In germline, CDR1 is SGHVS, CDR2 FQNEAQ. The ends lost 5 bases at V and 3 bases at J; junction bases unmatched: 6. The length of the CDR3 is 15 residues. The CDR3 coding sequence is TGTGCCAGCAGCGCACCGGGACAGGGGGTCTACGAGCAGTACTTC. Its translation is CASSAPGQGVYEQYF.

The chain recombines TRBV28 with TRBJ2-7, with D tentatively TRBD2 (5 bases). Germline V CDR1 and CDR2: MDHEN, SYDVKM. V was trimmed by 8 bases and J by 3 bases, leaving 17 bases between them. The CDR3 consists of 14 residues. The CDR3 sequence: CASRYQGRDYEQYF. The CDR3 DNA is TGTGCCAGCCGCTATCAAGGACGGGACTACGAGCAGTACTTC. The entire variable domain, with the rest obtained from reference TRBV28 and TRBJ2-7, is as follows: DVKVTQSSRYLVKRTGEKVFLECVQDMDHENMFWYRQDPGLGLRLIYFSYDVKMKEKGDIPEGYSVSREKKERFSLILESASTNQTSMYLCASRYQGRDYEQYFGPGTRLTVT.